Presented here are 5 T cell receptor beta chains from one specimen sequenced in a study of T cells after yellow fever vaccination. Each CDR3 protein is one row after TCRdb ran MiXCR on the 5' RACE reads. The sample carries hundreds of thousands of distinct CDR3 sequences, about an eighth recorded once. The source material was CD4+ T cells sorted from PBMCs, sampled 15 days after the yellow fever booster vaccination. The origin of the receptors is a man in his late teens or twenties who received the YFV17D yellow fever vaccine.

The genes are TRBV20-1 and TRBJ2-3; D ambiguous. With 3 bases removed from V and 3 bases from J, the gap between germline ends came to 4 bases. The CDR3 is 11 residues long. The V gene's germline CDR1 is DFQATT and CDR2 SNEGSKA (reference sequence). The DNA for the CDR3 is TGCAGTGCTAGTAAGACAGATACGCAGTATTTT. This gives the protein CSASKTDTQYF.

The rearrangement uses TRBV15 and TRBJ1-1; 7 positions match TRBD1. V lost 0 bases to trimming and J lost 8 bases; unmatched junction nucleotides: 9. Germline V gene data show CDR1 as LNHNV and CDR2 as YYDKDF (reference sequence). The CDR3 sequence is 15 residues long. CDR3 sequence (DNA): TGTGCCACCAGCAGAGATAGGCCAGGGGGTGGGGAAGCTTTCTTT. This encodes CATSRDRPGGGEAFF. Full variable domain (outside the CDR3, taken from reference TRBV15 and TRBJ1-1): DAMVIQNPRYQVTQFGKPVTLSCSQTLNHNVMYWYQQKSSQAPKLLFHYYDKDFNNEADTPDNFQSRRPNTSFCFLDIRSPGLGDTAMYLCATSRDRPGGGEAFFGQGTRLTVV.

This clonotype has more than one count but fewer than ten. V gene TRBV20-1 combines with J gene TRBJ2-7; D may be TRBD1 (5 bases). The CDR3 loop spans 17 amino acids. Germline V gene lookup returns CDR1 DFQATT and CDR2 SNEGSKA (reference sequence). Trimming stripped 3 bases from V and 0 bases from J, with 21 bases between. CDR3 nucleotide sequence: TGCAGTGCTAGTAGCTCCGGTTACAGGTCCAGCTCCTACGAGCAGTACTTC. This gives the protein CSASSSGYRSSSYEQYF.

The V call is TRBV29-1, the J call TRBJ2-5, with a possible D match to TRBD1 (5 bases). V was cut by 7 bases and J by 5 bases, with 17 bases left in between. The V gene's germline CDR1 is SQVTM and CDR2 ANQGSEA. The CDR3 contains 13 residues. Here the CDR3 DNA reads TGCAGCGCCTTGTCCGGGCAGGGCGAGACCCAGTACTTC. Translation gives CSALSGQGETQYF.

The gene calls are TRBV12-3 or TRBV12-4 and TRBJ1-2, with D unresolved. V was trimmed by 6 bases and J by 8 bases, leaving 10 bases between them. The CDR3 length is 11 residues. CDR3 protein: CASSPPGGYTF. The CDR3 coding sequence is TGTGCCAGCAGCCCCCCGGGAGGCTACACCTTC.